This T cell receptor (beta chain) was observed in a study of OX40 agonist ivuxolimab in advanced cancers. As for this clone: Its antigen is unknown.

Patients with a history of autoimmune disease or on systemic immunosuppression were excluded. Generated by immunoSEQ multiplex PCR, the TCRdb table keeps only in-frame clones and is missing some. Among around 49,000 clones listed, about three quarters were seen once. The study's findings and limits: Dose levels from 0.1 to 3.0 mg/kg saw CD4+ and CD8+ blood T cells expand clonally by week 6. Partial responders receiving 0.1-3.0 mg/kg showed among the lowest clonal expansion.

Germline CDR1 is GTSNPN and CDR2 is SVGIG (reference sequence). Between the trimmed V and J ends, which lost 0 bases and 1 base, there was a span of 8 bases. The CDR3 is 14 amino acids. The chain joins TRBV30 to TRBJ2-3; D is perhaps TRBD1 (6 bases). Specimen: CD4+ or CD8+ T cells sorted from blood, collected in a trial of the OX40 agonist ivuxolimab. This TCR was recovered from an adult with an advanced solid tumor such as melanoma, head and neck, liver or kidney cancer. The CDR3 protein is CAWSVQGGTDTQYF. CDR3 nucleotide sequence: TGTGCCTGGAGTGTACAGGGAGGCACAGATACGCAGTATTTT.